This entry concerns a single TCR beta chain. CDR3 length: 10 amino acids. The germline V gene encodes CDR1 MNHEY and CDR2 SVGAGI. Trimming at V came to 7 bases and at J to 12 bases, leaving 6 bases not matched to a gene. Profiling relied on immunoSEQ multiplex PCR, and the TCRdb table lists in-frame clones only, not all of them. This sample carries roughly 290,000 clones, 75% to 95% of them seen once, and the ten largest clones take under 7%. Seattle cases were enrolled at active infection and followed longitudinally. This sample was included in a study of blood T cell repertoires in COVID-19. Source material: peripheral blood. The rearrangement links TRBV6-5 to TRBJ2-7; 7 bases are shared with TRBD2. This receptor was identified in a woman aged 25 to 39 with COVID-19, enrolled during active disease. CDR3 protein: CASMGGSWYF. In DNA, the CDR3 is TGTGCCAGCATGGGCGGGAGTTGGTACTTC.